Below, 29 T cell receptor beta chains from the same sample are listed, as sequenced in a study of blood T cell repertoires in COVID-19. Here immunoSEQ multiplex PCR was the method, and the copy in TCRdb shows in-frame clones only, minus some. This sample has about 180,000 clones, with 80% to 90% found just once. Input material: peripheral blood. These receptors were obtained from a man aged 45-60 years with active or convalescent COVID-19.

V usage is TRBV28 and J usage is TRBJ1-2, with 11 positions matching TRBD1. This CDR3 has 15 amino acids. CDR1 MDHEN and CDR2 SYDVKM come from the germline V gene. Trimming cost V 4 bases and J 4 bases; bases outside gene matches: 5. CDR3 residues: CASSSTGTGGYGYTF. The CDR3 region has the DNA TGTGCCAGCAGTTCGACCGGGACAGGGGGCTATGGCTACACCTTC.

The chain uses TRBV5-4 and TRBJ1-3; D is uncertain. Germline assignment: CDR1 SGHNT and CDR2 YYREEE (reference sequence). The CDR3 totals 13 residues. The V end was cut by 4 bases, the J end by 4 bases, with 9 bases between. CDR3 bases: TGTGCCAGCAGCCGCGGCATGGGAAACACCATATATTTT. This encodes CASSRGMGNTIYF.

The chain joins TRBV11-1 to TRBJ2-5; TRBD1 matches at 8 bases. Trimming removed 6 bases from V and 3 bases from J; junction bases left unmatched: 12. Looked up from germline, CDR1 is SGHAT and CDR2 is FQDESV (reference sequence). This CDR3 region has 16 residues. CDR3 region: CASSSAGTGEKETQYF. The CDR3 nucleotides read TGTGCCAGCAGTTCCGCCGGGACAGGAGAAAAAGAGACCCAGTACTTC.

This clone has only a few counts. The chain joins TRBV14 to TRBJ1-3; D is uncertain. Trimming stripped 4 bases from V and 3 bases from J, with 10 bases between. Germline CDR1 reads SGHDN; CDR2 reads FVKESK. This CDR3 is built from 14 residues. CDR3 nucleotides: TGTGCCAGCAGCCTGCAGGAACATGGAAACACCATATATTTT. Residues: CASSLQEHGNTIYF.

The chain recombines TRBV18 with TRBJ1-2, with 7 bases matching TRBD1. Germline V gene sequence: CDR1 KGHSH, CDR2 LQKENI. Trimming took 6 bases from V and 2 from J; bases not matched to a gene: 9. This CDR3 contains 15 residues. The CDR3 region is CASSPGQIINYGYTF. In DNA form, the CDR3 reads TGTGCCAGCTCCCCGGGACAGATCATAAACTATGGCTACACCTTC. The full variable domain, completed using reference TRBV18 and TRBJ1-2, is NAGVMQNPRHLVRRRGQEARLRCSPMKGHSHVYWYRQLPEEGLKFMVYLQKENIIDESGMPKERFSAEFPKEGPSILRIQQVVRGDSAAYFCASSPGQIINYGYTFGSGTRLTVV.

V is TRBV7-2 and J is TRBJ2-3, with no clear D. V shed 0 bases and J shed 5 bases, with 6 bases lying between them. This CDR3 comprises 13 residues. Per germline, CDR1 SGHTA and CDR2 FQGNSA. The CDR3 here is CASSLAREDTQYF. The CDR3, as DNA: TGTGCCAGCAGCTTAGCGCGAGAAGATACGCAGTATTTT.

This clone was seen a handful of times. This chain's CDR3 is CAISETPGHGSDEQFF. The CDR3, as DNA: TGTGCCATCAGTGAGACCCCGGGACACGGCTCGGATGAGCAGTTCTTC. The chain is built from TRBV10-3 and TRBJ2-1; D is perhaps TRBD1 (6 bases). The V and J ends lost 2 bases and 8 bases respectively, with 19 bases between them. CDR1 is ENHRY, CDR2 SYGVKD, per germline. The CDR3 has 16 residues.

The chain has TRBV5-4 and TRBJ2-4, with D perhaps TRBD2 (6 bases). The germline CDR1 and CDR2 sequences are SGHNT and YYREEE (reference sequence). This CDR3 contains 15 residues. Trimming removed 7 bases from V and 3 bases from J, with 17 bases in between. CDR3 DNA: TGTGCCAGCTCGGCGGGGATGGGGGTCAAAAACATTCAGTACTTC. Protein sequence: CASSAGMGVKNIQYF.

V and J are TRBV5-1 and TRBJ1-3, with TRBD1 identical over 7 bases. There are 16 residues in the CDR3. The J segment lost 1 base and the V segment lost 0 bases, leaving 4 bases of the junction unmatched. In germline, CDR1 is SGHRS, CDR2 YFSETQ. CDR3 loop: CASSLGGTVSGNTIYF. CDR3 bases: TGCGCCAGCAGCTTGGGGGGGACAGTGTCTGGAAACACCATATATTTT. The full variable domain, in which reference TRBV5-1 and TRBJ1-3 provide the parts outside the CDR3, is KAGVTQTPRYLIKTRGQQVTLSCSPISGHRSVSWYQQTPGQGLQFLFEYFSETQRNKGNFPGRFSGRQFSNSRSEMNVSTLELGDSALYLCASSLGGTVSGNTIYFGEGSWLTVV.

This clone was seen once. V usage is TRBV5-1 and J usage is TRBJ1-5; 9 bases are a match to TRBD1. The CDR3 extends over 15 amino acids. Germline V gene data show CDR1 as SGHRS and CDR2 as YFSETQ. V lost 0 bases to trimming and J lost 6 bases; unmatched junction nucleotides: 4. CDR3 DNA: TGCGCCAGCAGCTTGGCCGGGACAGGGACTCAGCCCCAGCATTTT. Encoded protein: CASSLAGTGTQPQHF.

The CDR3 loop is CASERGLAGDTQYF. The DNA for the CDR3 is TGTGCCAGTGAAAGGGGACTAGCGGGAGATACGCAGTATTTT. The V call is TRBV2, the J call TRBJ2-3; 12 bases agree with TRBD2. The J segment lost 5 bases and the V segment lost 9 bases, leaving 6 bases of the junction unmatched. Per the germline V gene, CDR1 is SNHLY and CDR2 is FYNNEI. The length of the CDR3 is 14 residues.

This chain joins TRBV27 and TRBJ1-1; no firm D call. Trimming cost V 6 bases and J 3 bases, with 2 bases left between them. The CDR3 contains 10 residues. CDR1 is MNHEY, CDR2 SMNVEV, per germline (reference sequence). CDR3 sequence reads: CASSYTEAFF. The CDR3 DNA follows: TGTGCCAGCAGCTACACTGAAGCTTTCTTT.

The chain carries TRBV19 and TRBJ1-2, with D possibly matching TRBD1 (6 bases). Germline CDR1 is LNHDA and CDR2 is SQIVND (reference sequence). Trimming left V 5 bases short and J 4 bases short, with 14 bases between. The CDR3 extends over 14 amino acids. CDR3 nucleotide sequence: TGTGCCAGTAGTGGTGGGGGCTCAGTCTATGGCTACACCTTC. It specifies CASSGGGSVYGYTF.

This chain connects TRBV24-1 to TRBJ1-3; D is uncertain. The ends were cut back, 4 bases at V and 9 bases at J, with 12 bases in the middle. The CDR3 contains 13 residues. Germline assignment: CDR1 KGHDR and CDR2 SFDVKD. The CDR3 DNA reads as TGTGCCACCAGTGACCCAGGAGCGGGCACCATATATTTT. This sequence encodes CATSDPGAGTIYF.

This clone was counted once. The chain is built from TRBV4-1 and TRBJ2-3; 8 bases map to TRBD2. From germline, CDR1 is MGHRA and CDR2 YSYEKL. The CDR3 has 20 amino acids. Unmatched junction bases numbered 17, after V lost 2 bases and J lost 1 base. CDR3 amino acids: CASSQTEEVGAGGRTDTQYF. CDR3 in DNA: TGCGCCAGCAGCCAAACAGAAGAGGTAGGGGCGGGGGGCCGCACAGATACGCAGTATTTT.

This clone appeared a few times. The chain uses TRBV5-5 and TRBJ2-1, with 7 nucleotides matching TRBD1. The J segment lost 6 bases and the V segment lost 3 bases, leaving 3 bases of the junction unmatched. This CDR3 has 13 amino acids. Germline lookup yields CDR1 SGHKS and CDR2 YYEKEE (reference sequence). DNA for the CDR3: TGTGCCAGCAGCTGGGGACAGCTCAATGAGCAGTTCTTC. Its protein product is CASSWGQLNEQFF.

This chain links TRBV5-1 with TRBJ1-1; D is uncertain. The CDR3 is made up of 13 amino acids. Trimming took 2 bases from V and 3 from J, leaving 8 bases between them. Germline V gene lookup returns CDR1 SGHRS and CDR2 YFSETQ. CDR3 nucleotides: TGCGCCAGCAGCTTAGATACAGACACTGAAGCTTTCTTT. Residues: CASSLDTDTEAFF.

This sequence joins TRBV28 and TRBJ2-1, with D uncertain. V lost 2 bases, J lost 3 bases, and 5 bases lay in between. CDR1 is MDHEN, CDR2 SYDVKM, per germline. The CDR3 length is 13 residues. CDR3 amino acids: CASSLTVYNEQFF. DNA of the CDR3: TGTGCCAGCAGTTTAACAGTCTACAATGAGCAGTTCTTC.

This clone has just one count. CDR3 sequence reads: CSASEPSGSRETQYF. DNA for the CDR3: TGCAGTGCTAGTGAGCCTAGCGGGAGCCGGGAGACCCAGTACTTC. The chain couples TRBV20-1 to TRBJ2-5; 10 bases are shared with TRBD2. The J segment lost 5 bases and the V segment lost 3 bases, leaving 9 bases of the junction unmatched. Germline-derived CDR1 and CDR2 are DFQATT and SNEGSKA (reference sequence). The CDR3 loop spans 15 amino acids.

The V and J genes are TRBV6-5 and TRBJ1-2; D ambiguous. Trimming pared 3 bases from V and 1 base from J, leaving 6 bases between. The germline V gene has CDR1 MNHEY and CDR2 SVGAGI. The CDR3 contains 13 residues. CDR3 sequence: CASSYADNYGYTF. In DNA, the CDR3 is TGTGCCAGCAGTTATGCGGATAACTATGGCTACACCTTC.

J is TRBJ1-2 and V is TRBV28; D remains unclear. There are 12 residues in the CDR3. CDR1 is MDHEN and CDR2 is SYDVKM in the germline V gene. Trimming left V 1 base short and J 6 bases short, with 6 bases between. CDR3 loop: CASSLSGDGYTF. In DNA form, the CDR3 reads TGTGCCAGCAGTTTATCCGGGGATGGCTACACCTTC.

The chain uses TRBV30 and TRBJ1-2, with 9 bases matching TRBD1. Germline V lookup: CDR1 GTSNPN, CDR2 SVGIG (reference sequence). Losses at the gene ends were 0 bases for V and 7 bases for J; bases not matched to a gene: 6. This CDR3 is built from 14 residues. The CDR3 nucleotides read TGTGCCTGGAGTGTACAACAGGGGGCGCGTGGCTACACCTTC. Its translation: CAWSVQQGARGYTF. Looking up the rest from reference TRBV30 and TRBJ1-2 gives the full variable domain: SQTIHQWPATLVQPVGSPLSLECTVEGTSNPNLYWYRQAAGRGLQLLFYSVGIGQISSEVPQNLSASRPQDRQFILSSKKLLLSDSGFYLCAWSVQQGARGYTFGSGTRLTVV.

This sequence joins TRBV12-3 or TRBV12-4 and TRBJ1-1; D remains ambiguous. The germline V and J ends were trimmed by 8 bases and 5 bases, with 9 bases remaining between them. This CDR3 has 11 amino acids. The CDR3 loop is CASEKITEAFF. CDR3 bases: TGTGCCAGCGAGAAGATTACTGAAGCTTTCTTT.

This sequence joins TRBV9 and TRBJ2-2, with 12 positions matching TRBD2. V trimming: 3 bases; J trimming: 1 base; junction bases outside the gene matches: 7. The CDR3 sequence is 18 residues long. Germline V gives CDR1 SGDLS, CDR2 YYNGEE. The CDR3 DNA reads TGTGCCAGCAGCGAGGGGACTAGCGGGCTAAAGAACACCGGGGAGCTGTTTTTT. It translates to CASSEGTSGLKNTGELFF.

This chain uses TRBV14 with TRBJ2-2, with D maybe TRBD1 (5 bases). V was pared by 4 bases and J by 3 bases, with 21 bases between. The germline V gene has CDR1 SGHDN and CDR2 FVKESK. The CDR3 spans 18 residues. This CDR3 is CASSLQLGRLDYTGELFF. The CDR3 region has the DNA TGTGCCAGCAGCCTCCAACTGGGGCGGCTGGATTACACCGGGGAGCTGTTTTTT.

The genes are TRBV29-1 and TRBJ2-2; 10 bases are shared with TRBD1. Germline CDR1 SQVTM, CDR2 ANQGSEA. The CDR3 is 14 amino acids. The junction had 6 bases not matched to a gene; V was cut back by 4 bases and J by 7 bases. Written as DNA, the CDR3 is TGCAGCGTTGCCTGGGACAGGGGCGTCGGGGAGCTGTTTTTT. Amino acids: CSVAWDRGVGELFF.

The chain couples TRBV5-1 to TRBJ2-2, with TRBD2 matching 12 bases. The CDR3 runs to 16 residues. The germline V gene has CDR1 SGHRS and CDR2 YFSETQ. With V trimmed by 3 bases and J by 4 bases, 4 bases remained unmatched. This CDR3 is CASSSLLAGGTGELFF. In DNA form, the CDR3 reads TGCGCCAGCAGCTCTTTACTAGCGGGGGGCACCGGGGAGCTGTTTTTT.

This chain joins TRBV28 and TRBJ2-7, with D possibly TRBD1 on 6 matching bases. Trimming cost V 6 bases and J 3 bases, with 12 bases left between them. The V gene's germline CDR1 is MDHEN and CDR2 SYDVKM. This CDR3 is built from 13 residues. Here the CDR3 DNA reads TGTGCCAGCAGGCCGGGACACCTCTACGAGCAGTACTTC. This sequence encodes CASRPGHLYEQYF.

The chain has TRBV6-8 and TRBJ1-3; D is perhaps TRBD1 (5 bases). This CDR3 has 15 amino acids. Germline-derived CDR1 and CDR2 are MNHGY and SAAAGT. The ends were cut back, 8 bases at V and 2 bases at J, with 16 bases in the middle. CDR3 nucleotides: TGTGCCAGCTTCGACCGTCAGGGCGCTGGAAACACCATATATTTT. It codes for CASFDRQGAGNTIYF.